A selection of T cell receptor beta chains follows, all from one sample in a study of shared clonotypes between healthy human individuals. Libraries were prepared by immunoSEQ multiplex PCR; TCRdb keeps only in-frame clonotypes and omits some of them. The sample has fewer than 2.5 million clones; approximately 93% are singletons. Sequenced input: naive CD4+ T cells from PBMCs. The receptor set was obtained from a young man in good health. Some clones in this sample may be carry-over from other donors' samples. The CDR3 runs from the conserved cysteine through the conserved F or W. D genes are given only for firm matches. Rows give clone size only sometimes, using once, few, many, or a class for an expanded clone.

D,V,J,size,DNA,CDR3
TRBD2,TRBV29-1,TRBJ2-6,-,TGCAGCGTTGGGGCTAGCGGGACCTCTGGGGCCAACGTCCTGACTTTC,CSVGASGTSGANVLTF
-,TRBV20-1,TRBJ1-2,-,TGCAGTGTCCCGGACAGTTATGGCTACACCTTC,CSVPDSYGYTF
-,TRBV27,TRBJ2-7,-,TGTGCCAGCAGTCCCGTCCCGGTGAGGGACCCTTACGAGCAGTACTTC,CASSPVPVRDPYEQYF
-,TRBV7-2,TRBJ2-3,-,TGTGCCAGCAGCTTAGACCGCACAGATACGCAGTATTTT,CASSLDRTDTQYF
TRBD1,TRBV29-1,TRBJ2-4,-,TGCAGCGTCGAGGGGGGACAGGGGGCTCCCCACCGAAACATTCAGTACTTC,CSVEGGQGAPHRNIQYF
-,TRBV29-1,TRBJ2-1,-,TGCAGCGTTGCCGAGGCCGATGAGCAGTTCTTC,CSVAEADEQFF
-,TRBV6-5,TRBJ2-2,-,TGTGCCAGCAGCCAAACTAGTCTCAACACCGGGGAGCTGTTTTTT,CASSQTSLNTGELFF
TRBD2,TRBV5-4,TRBJ2-3,-,TGTGCCAGCAGCTCAAGGACTAGCGGGAGCACAGATACGCAGTATTTT,CASSSRTSGSTDTQYF
-,TRBV27,TRBJ1-2,-,TGTGCCAGCAGTTTTATGGGGGTAGCTAACTATGGCTACACCTTC,CASSFMGVANYGYTF
-,TRBV5-3,TRBJ2-7,-,TGTGCCAGAAGCTCGGACAGATGCTCCTACGAGCAGTACTTC,CARSSDRCSYEQYF
TRBD1,TRBV6-5,TRBJ1-1,once,TGTGCCAGCACCCCAAATGGGGCAGGGGGTATTGAAGCTTTCTTT,CASTPNGAGGIEAFF
TRBD1,TRBV19,TRBJ2-1,-,TGTGCCACGAAAACCGGGACAGGGGACTCCTACAATGAGCAGTTCTTC,CATKTGTGDSYNEQFF
-,TRBV7-8,TRBJ1-1,once,TGTGCCAGCAGCTTGGCCAGGGCGCTTGTCTACACTGAAGCTTTCTTT,CASSLARALVYTEAFF
-,TRBV20-1,TRBJ2-1,-,TGCAGTGCTACGCAGCGAAATGAGCAGTTCTTC,CSATQRNEQFF
TRBD2,TRBV14,TRBJ2-1,-,TGTGCCAGCAGCCAATCATTAGCGGGAGGGGAGTTCTTC,CASSQSLAGGEFF
-,TRBV5-1,TRBJ1-1,-,TGCGCCAGCAGCTTGGCCGGGGGGGAGGCCACTGAAGCTTTCTTT,CASSLAGGEATEAFF
TRBD1,TRBV6-6,TRBJ1-2,-,TGTGCCAGCAGTTACTTACGACAGGGCAGCTATGGCTACACCTTC,CASSYLRQGSYGYTF
-,TRBV28,TRBJ1-2,-,TGTGCCAGCAGTTTATTCATAGGGGTTGGTGGCTACACCTTC,CASSLFIGVGGYTF
TRBD2,TRBV5-1,TRBJ2-1,-,TGCGCCAGCAGCTTGTCTCTTGTCCGGGAGGGCCTGGGTAATGAGCAGTTCTTC,CASSLSLVREGLGNEQFF
TRBD1,TRBV7-2,TRBJ1-4,-,TGTGCCAGCAGACTACAGGGGGGTACTAATGAAAAACTGTTTTTT,CASRLQGGTNEKLFF
-,TRBV27,TRBJ1-5,-,TGTGCCAGCATGATAGGAGGCGGGGGACCCCAGCATTTT,CASMIGGGGPQHF
-,TRBV28,TRBJ2-5,-,TGTGCCAGCAGTTCGCCGGGGGCGTACCAAGAGACCCAGTACTTC,CASSSPGAYQETQYF
-,TRBV6-1,TRBJ1-1,-,TGTGCCAGCACGATCTTGAACACTGAAGCTTTCTTT,CASTILNTEAFF
-,TRBV27,TRBJ1-1,-,TGTGCCAGCAGTCCCAATGGGGGTTGGGTCACTGAAGCTTTCTTT,CASSPNGGWVTEAFF
-,TRBV15,TRBJ2-1,-,TGTGCCACCAGCAGACCTGGACAGCGGAGTAGTATCAATGAGCAGTTCTTC,CATSRPGQRSSINEQFF
TRBD2,TRBV5-1,TRBJ2-3,-,TGCGCCAGCAGCAAAGGGACTAGCGGGAGGGGTACAGATACGCAGTATTTT,CASSKGTSGRGTDTQYF
-,TRBV4-3,TRBJ2-5,once,TGCGCCAGCAGCCAAGGCCCAAGTGAGACCCAGTACTTC,CASSQGPSETQYF
TRBD2,TRBV5-1,TRBJ2-1,-,TGCGCCAGTTCTAGCGGGAGCTCCTACAATGAGCAGTTCTTC,CASSSGSSYNEQFF
-,TRBV2,TRBJ1-1,few,TGTGCCAGCAGTGAAGAGGGACGGGGGGAGACTGAAGCTTTCTTT,CASSEEGRGETEAFF
-,TRBV6-1,TRBJ2-7,-,TGTGCCAGCAGTGGATCCAGGGGCGGGTCGACCGGTGGCTCCTACGAGCAGTACTTC,CASSGSRGGSTGGSYEQYF
TRBD2,TRBV4-3,TRBJ2-2,-,TGCGCCAGCACCCCGACTAGCGGGAGGGCCCCCGACACCGGGGAGCTGTTTTTT,CASTPTSGRAPDTGELFF
-,TRBV7-2,TRBJ1-1,-,TGTGCCAGCAGCTTAGGTCAGCCCCTGAAGGCTTTCTTT,CASSLGQPLKAFF
TRBD2,TRBV2,TRBJ2-7,-,TGTGCCTGGAGACTAGCGGGAGCAGCCGAGCAGTACTTC,CAWRLAGAAEQYF
TRBD1,TRBV10-3,TRBJ1-1,-,TGTGCCATCAGAGGGACAGCAGCAAAAGCTTTCTTT,CAIRGTAAKAFF
-,TRBV30,TRBJ1-6,-,TGTGCCTGGAGTCGGAGCTCCTATAATTCACCCCTCCACTTT,CAWSRSSYNSPLHF
TRBD2,TRBV6-5,TRBJ2-3,-,TGTGCCAGCAGCTACCGGGAGGTTGGCACAGATACGCAGTATTTT,CASSYREVGTDTQYF
TRBD2,TRBV5-1,TRBJ2-2,-,TGCGCCAGCAGCTTGGGACTAGCGGGAGCGGTCGCCGGGGAGCTGTTTTTT,CASSLGLAGAVAGELFF
-,TRBV28,TRBJ1-4,-,TGTGCCAGCAGTCCTACAGGGCAGGCTAATGAAAAACTGTTTTTT,CASSPTGQANEKLFF
TRBD2,TRBV5-4,TRBJ2-7,-,TGTGCCAGCAGCCGAGCGGGAGCGGGCTACGAGCAGTACTTC,CASSRAGAGYEQYF
-,TRBV18,TRBJ1-5,-,TGTGCCAGCTCGCGTTTCTCGGACGGCGCAGGTCAGCCCCAGCATTTT,CASSRFSDGAGQPQHF